This T cell receptor (beta chain) derives from a study of blood T cells in healthy people across ages. Findings and limits, study-wide: In older individuals, TCR beta diversity per million T cells was lower, falling roughly linearly with age. Long-lived donors carried more naive CD4+ cells and greater diversity than aged donors.

A second PCR, run for about 7 to 11 cycles, used a sample-barcoded 5' primer plus a J-beta primer mix. Each TCR beta cDNA got a 12-nucleotide random molecular identifier. MiXCR, applied by TCRdb to the 5' RACE reads, yields one record per CDR3 protein. The sample lists 850,000 or so distinct CDR3 sequences, less than 35% occurring once. The CDR3 is made up of 15 amino acids. With 2 bases clipped from V and 4 bases from J, the junction kept 5 bases outside the gene matches. The germline gives CDR1 SGHTA, CDR2 FQGNSA. Samples had at least 7 million PBMCs isolated from them. With respect to this clonotype: Its antigen is unknown.

Sequencing was performed on blood. The clonotype comes from a woman over 75 in good health. This chain joins TRBV7-2 and TRBJ2-7, with 10 bases that match TRBD2. This CDR3 is CASSLPSGSTYEQYF. As DNA, the CDR3 is TGTGCCAGCAGCTTACCTAGCGGGAGCACTTACGAGCAGTACTTC.